Presented here are 23 T cell receptor beta chains from one specimen sequenced in a study of brain metastases from non-small cell lung cancer. TCRdb's copy holds only in-frame clones and misses some; the assay was immunoSEQ multiplex PCR. The table records thousands of clones, roughly four fifths of them present only once. The sequencing input was tissue from a brain metastasis. The receptors originated from a donor at least 40 years old with non-small cell lung cancer.

As regards this clone: Likely a read error: the CDR3 ends without its conserved phenylalanine or tryptophan. Written as DNA, the CDR3 is TGTGCCAGCAGCCGCCTAATGCCGAACACTGAAGCTTTCCTT. The encoded protein is CASSRLMPNTEAFL. This chain links TRBV27 with TRBJ1-1; D is unclear. The germline V gene encodes CDR1 MNHEY and CDR2 SMNVEV (reference sequence). Trimming shortened V by 6 bases and J by 1 base, and 12 bases separated the two germline ends. This CDR3 spans 14 amino acids.

This clone was found once. The chain joins TRBV19 to TRBJ1-5; the D gene is possibly TRBD1 (6 bases). CDR3 length: 15 amino acids. Germline loops: CDR1 LNHDA, CDR2 SQIVND (reference sequence). V lost 5 bases to trimming and J lost 0 bases, with 11 bases between them. CDR3 region: CASSLTGGSNQPQHF. The CDR3, as DNA: TGTGCCAGTAGTCTGACAGGAGGTAGCAATCAGCCCCAGCATTTT.

V and J are TRBV9 and TRBJ1-1, with D uncertain. Trimming took 2 bases from V and 5 from J, leaving 10 bases between them. From germline, CDR1 is SGDLS and CDR2 YYNGEE. The CDR3 totals 13 residues. CDR3 sequence: CASSVITGTEAFF. In DNA, the CDR3 is TGTGCCAGCAGCGTGATCACCGGAACTGAAGCTTTCTTT.

This clone appeared a single time. The junction does not match germline at one end; this may be a read error. The V gene is TRBV27, the J gene TRBJ2-2; D possibly corresponds to TRBD2 (5 bases). Germline V lookup: CDR1 MNHEY, CDR2 SMNVEV (reference sequence). The CDR3 sequence is 16 residues long. In nucleotides, the CDR3 is TGTGCCAGCAGTTTTCTGGGCAGGTCGAACACCGGGAAGCTGTTTTTT. Translation gives CASSFLGRSNTGKLFF.

The chain recombines TRBV7-3 with TRBJ2-1, with 7 positions matching TRBD2. The CDR3 sequence is 15 residues long. The germline gives CDR1 SGHTA, CDR2 FQGTGA. J was trimmed by 1 base and V by 4 bases; bases with no gene match: 4. The CDR3 region is CASSSERGSYNEQFF. CDR3 nucleotides: TGTGCCAGCAGCTCCGAGCGGGGTTCCTACAATGAGCAGTTCTTC.

The V and J genes are TRBV6-2 or TRBV6-3 and TRBJ2-3; D remains unclear. The CDR3 covers 15 residues. The germline gives CDR1 MNHEY, CDR2 SVGEGT. V lost 5 bases and J lost 0, with 12 bases in between. The CDR3 reads CASSPQTTSTDTQYF. The CDR3 DNA is TGTGCCAGCAGTCCCCAGACGACTAGCACAGATACGCAGTATTTT.

The gene calls are TRBV6-5 and TRBJ2-1, with TRBD2 identical over 11 bases. The germline V gene has CDR1 MNHEY and CDR2 SVGAGI. The junction had 8 bases not matched to a gene; V was cut back by 6 bases and J by 10 bases. The CDR3 sequence is 14 residues long. The CDR3 DNA sequence: TGTGCCAGCAGCGCACTAGCGGGGGCTTACGAGCAGTTCTTC. Translating it yields CASSALAGAYEQFF.

The V call is TRBV9, the J call TRBJ1-4; 7 nucleotides match TRBD1. The CDR3 is made up of 14 amino acids. V dropped 3 bases and J dropped 8; count of bases not matched to a gene: 7. CDR1 and CDR2 (germline): SGDLS, YYNGEE. The CDR3 region is CASSEGGSGEKLFF. The CDR3 region has the DNA TGTGCCAGCAGCGAAGGGGGCTCAGGGGAAAAACTGTTTTTT.

V usage is TRBV27 and J usage is TRBJ1-1; D remains unclear. The V gene's germline CDR1 is MNHEY and CDR2 SMNVEV (reference sequence). With 3 bases removed from V and 8 bases from J, the gap between germline ends came to 16 bases. CDR3 size: 14 residues. The CDR3 sequence is CASSFTGPKREAFF. Here the CDR3 DNA reads TGTGCCAGCAGTTTTACGGGTCCTAAGAGGGAAGCTTTCTTT.

The CDR3: CASSLEGLKAFF. The CDR3 region has the DNA TGTGCCAGCAGCTTGGAGGGACTTAAAGCTTTCTTT. The V call is TRBV5-5, the J call TRBJ1-1; D may be TRBD1 (5 bases). Trimming took 0 bases from V and 9 from J, leaving 9 bases between them. The CDR3 length is 12 residues. Germline-derived CDR1 and CDR2 are SGHKS and YYEKEE (reference sequence).

The chain links TRBV19 to TRBJ2-2; 7 positions agree with TRBD2. This CDR3 region has 22 residues. Germline values: CDR1 LNHDA, CDR2 SQIVND (reference sequence). V lost 3 bases, J lost 2 bases, and 24 bases stayed unmatched. CDR3: CASSMGLGGSMIGGLNTGELFF. Written as DNA, the CDR3 is TGTGCCAGTAGTATGGGTCTCGGCGGGAGTATGATTGGGGGACTTAACACCGGGGAGCTGTTTTTT.

This chain uses TRBV7-8 with TRBJ2-7; D is ambiguous. Trimming left V 5 bases short and J 1 base short, with 9 bases between. The germline V gene encodes CDR1 SGHVS and CDR2 FQNEAQ. This CDR3 has 13 amino acids. CDR3 coding DNA: TGTGCCAGCAGCCACAGAGATTCCTACGAGCAGTACTTC. It yields the protein CASSHRDSYEQYF.

The J gene is TRBJ1-4, the V gene TRBV5-1, with 9 bases lining up with TRBD1. J was trimmed by 8 bases and V by 4 bases; bases with no gene match: 3. This CDR3 contains 13 residues. CDR1 and CDR2 from the germline V gene are SGHRS and YFSETQ. CDR3 sequence reads: CASSIGTGEKLFF. CDR3 sequence (DNA): TGCGCCAGCAGCATCGGGACAGGGGAAAAACTGTTTTTT. The full variable domain, its missing parts supplied by reference TRBV5-1 and TRBJ1-4, is KAGVTQTPRYLIKTRGQQVTLSCSPISGHRSVSWYQQTPGQGLQFLFEYFSETQRNKGNFPGRFSGRQFSNSRSEMNVSTLELGDSALYLCASSIGTGEKLFFGSGTQLSVL.

The gene calls are TRBV19 and TRBJ2-3, with 7 bases fitting TRBD1. The CDR3 contains 13 residues. V lost 2 bases, J lost 5 bases, and 1 base stayed unmatched. Germline CDR1 is LNHDA and CDR2 is SQIVND (reference sequence). The CDR3 region is CASSINRGDTQYF. CDR3 DNA: TGTGCCAGTAGTATAAACAGGGGAGATACGCAGTATTTT.

The CDR3 reads CANGTGGGEAFF. Here the CDR3 DNA reads TGTGCCAACGGGACAGGGGGCGGTGAAGCTTTCTTT. The V gene is TRBV5-6, the J gene TRBJ1-1; 12 bases align to TRBD1. V dropped 9 bases and J dropped 7; count of bases not matched to a gene: 4. This CDR3 is 12 amino acids long. CDR1 is SGHDT and CDR2 is YYEEEE in the germline V gene.

The CDR3 bases are TGCGCCAGCAGCCAACCGGGGTTAGGGACCCAGTACTTC. Its translation is CASSQPGLGTQYF. The chain joins TRBV4-1 to TRBJ2-5, with D perhaps TRBD2 (5 bases). In germline, CDR1 is MGHRA, CDR2 YSYEKL. The CDR3 contains 13 residues. Trimming took off 2 bases at V and 7 bases at J, with 11 bases between the two ends.

The chain recombines TRBV4-2 with TRBJ2-7, with 7 bases that match TRBD1. This CDR3 region has 15 residues. V lost 1 base and J lost 7; bases outside the gene matches: 10. Germline values: CDR1 LGHNA, CDR2 YNFKEQ. CDR3 DNA sequence: TGTGCCAGCAGCCAAGTTCCGGGACAGCCCTGGGAGCAGTACTTC. Translation gives CASSQVPGQPWEQYF.

V and J are TRBV4-1 and TRBJ2-7; 7 bases align to TRBD1. Trimming removed 1 base from V and 2 bases from J; junction bases left unmatched: 8. This CDR3 contains 16 residues. CDR1 and CDR2 from the germline V gene are MGHRA and YSYEKL. CDR3 region: CASSQGFDRVTYEQYF. The CDR3 DNA reads as TGCGCCAGCAGCCAAGGGTTCGACAGGGTCACCTACGAGCAGTACTTC.

This clone was detected once. One end of the junction fails to match germline, which may point to a read error. V and J are TRBV6-4 and TRBJ1-2; 10 nucleotides align to TRBD1. The CDR3 is made up of 15 amino acids. Germline loops: CDR1 MRHNA, CDR2 SNTAGT. The CDR3 DNA reads TGTGCTAGCAGACCCGGGACAGGGGTTCACTATGGCTACACCTTC. As protein: CASRPGTGVHYGYTF.

This chain joins TRBV29-1 and TRBJ2-5, with 10 bases lining up with TRBD1. Germline V gives CDR1 SQVTM, CDR2 ANQGSEA. J was trimmed by 2 bases and V by 4 bases; bases with no gene match: 10. CDR3 length equals 16 residues. The CDR3 sequence is CSVGGRDRGPQETQYF. For the CDR3, the DNA is TGCAGCGTTGGGGGCCGGGACAGGGGACCTCAAGAGACCCAGTACTTC.

This clone was seen a single time. The chain combines TRBV11-3 with TRBJ2-2, with D perhaps being TRBD1 or TRBD2 (6 bases each). Germline loops: CDR1 SGHNT, CDR2 YENEEA. The CDR3 covers 14 residues. Trimming shortened V by 3 bases and J by 7 bases, and 12 bases separated the two germline ends. The DNA for the CDR3 is TGTGCCAGCAGCTTGAGGGGGGAAGTCGGGGAGCTGTTTTTT. It specifies CASSLRGEVGELFF.

This rearrangement joins TRBV7-6 to TRBJ1-1; D may be TRBD1 (6 bases). This CDR3 has 14 residues. The germline V and J ends were trimmed by 4 bases and 6 bases, with 15 bases remaining between them. Looked up from germline, CDR1 is SGHVS and CDR2 is FNYEAQ. CDR3 in amino acids: CASSSLGGHAEAFF. As DNA, the CDR3 is TGTGCCAGCAGCTCCCTGGGGGGACACGCTGAAGCTTTCTTT.

The genes are TRBV6-2 or TRBV6-3 and TRBJ1-1; D not certain. Between the trimmed V and J ends, which lost 5 bases and 0 bases, there was a span of 7 bases. The CDR3 is 13 amino acids. CDR1 is MNHEY, CDR2 SVGEGT, per germline. CDR3 amino acids: CASSPRMNTEAFF. The CDR3 bases are TGTGCCAGCAGTCCACGCATGAACACTGAAGCTTTCTTT.